This TCR beta chain was identified in a study of early T cells in non-severe SARS-CoV-2 infection. Turning to the study itself: Bulk RNA isolated from unsorted whole blood underwent sequencing; chains were not paired. Findings of the study overall: The matching step, a VDJdb search, favored anti-spike CD8 responses and missed private and CD4 specificities.

CDR1 LGHDT and CDR2 YNNKEL come from the germline V gene (reference sequence). V shed 4 bases and J 6 bases; nucleotides not matched to a gene: 6. This CDR3 region has 15 residues. Unique molecular identifiers were added to individual cDNA molecules. TCRdb itself ran the 5' RACE reads through MiXCR, one entry per CDR3 protein. The sample records 68,000 or so distinct CDR3 sequences, 9% to 15% being singletons. This clonotype came up many times. Its target is unknown. V and J are TRBV3-1 and TRBJ2-1; TRBD2 agrees at 10 bases. Material: whole blood. The sequence came from an adult who was a healthcare worker with PCR-confirmed SARS-CoV-2 infection or an uninfected control (not recorded which). The CDR3 region has the DNA TGTGCCAGCAGCCCCGATGCTAGCGGGGGCAATGAGCAGTTCTTC. As protein: CASSPDASGGNEQFF.